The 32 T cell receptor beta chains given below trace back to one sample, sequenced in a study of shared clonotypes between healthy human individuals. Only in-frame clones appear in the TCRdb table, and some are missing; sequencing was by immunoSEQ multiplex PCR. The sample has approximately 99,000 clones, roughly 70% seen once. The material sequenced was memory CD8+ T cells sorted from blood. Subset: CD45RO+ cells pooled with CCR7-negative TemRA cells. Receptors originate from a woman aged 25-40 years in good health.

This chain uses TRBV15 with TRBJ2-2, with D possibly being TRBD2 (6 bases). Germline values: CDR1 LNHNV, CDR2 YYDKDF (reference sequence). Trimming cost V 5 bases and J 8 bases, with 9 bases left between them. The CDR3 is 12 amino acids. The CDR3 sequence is CATSDAGGELFF. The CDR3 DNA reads TGTGCCACCAGCGACGCGGGAGGGGAGCTGTTTTTT.

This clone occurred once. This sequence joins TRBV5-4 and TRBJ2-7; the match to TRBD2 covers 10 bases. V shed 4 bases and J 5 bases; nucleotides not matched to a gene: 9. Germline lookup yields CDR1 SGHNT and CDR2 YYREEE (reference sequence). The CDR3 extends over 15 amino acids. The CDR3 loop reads CASSRPTSGFNEQYF. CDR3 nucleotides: TGTGCCAGCAGCAGACCGACTAGCGGGTTCAACGAGCAGTACTTC.

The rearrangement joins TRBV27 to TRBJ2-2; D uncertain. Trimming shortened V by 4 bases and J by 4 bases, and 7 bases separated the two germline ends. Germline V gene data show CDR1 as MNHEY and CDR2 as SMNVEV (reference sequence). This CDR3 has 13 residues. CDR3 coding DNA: TGTGCCAGCAGTTATGCCCCCACCGGGGAGCTGTTTTTT. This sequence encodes CASSYAPTGELFF.

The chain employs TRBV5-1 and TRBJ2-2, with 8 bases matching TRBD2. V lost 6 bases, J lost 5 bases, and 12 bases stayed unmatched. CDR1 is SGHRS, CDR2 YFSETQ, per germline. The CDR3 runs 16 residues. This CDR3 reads CASTEKLAGRTGELFF. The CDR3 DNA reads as TGCGCCAGCACCGAAAAGTTAGCGGGACGGACCGGGGAGCTGTTTTTT.

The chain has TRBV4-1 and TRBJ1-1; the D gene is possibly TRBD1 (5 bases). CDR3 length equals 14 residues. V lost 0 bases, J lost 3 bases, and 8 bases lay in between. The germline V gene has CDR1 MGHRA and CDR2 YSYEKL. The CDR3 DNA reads TGCGCCAGCAGCCAAGACCAGGGTTACACTGAAGCTTTCTTT. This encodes CASSQDQGYTEAFF.

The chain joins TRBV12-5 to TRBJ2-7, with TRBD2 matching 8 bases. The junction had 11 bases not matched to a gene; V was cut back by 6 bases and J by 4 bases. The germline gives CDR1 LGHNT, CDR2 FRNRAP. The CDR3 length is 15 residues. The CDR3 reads CASGGRGSGIYEQYF. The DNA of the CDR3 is TGTGCTAGTGGGGGAAGGGGTAGCGGGATTTACGAGCAGTACTTC.

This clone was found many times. The CDR3 is CASSLLGRTEAFF. In nucleotides, the CDR3 is TGTGCCAGCAGTTTACTCGGGAGGACTGAAGCTTTCTTT. V gene TRBV27 combines with J gene TRBJ1-1, with unresolved D. V was trimmed by 2 bases and J by 5 bases, leaving 9 bases between them. There are 13 residues in the CDR3. The germline CDR1 and CDR2 sequences are MNHEY and SMNVEV (reference sequence).

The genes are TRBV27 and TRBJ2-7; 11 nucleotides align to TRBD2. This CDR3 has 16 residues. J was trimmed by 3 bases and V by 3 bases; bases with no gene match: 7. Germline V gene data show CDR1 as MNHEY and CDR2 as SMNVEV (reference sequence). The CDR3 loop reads CASSFTSGSWNYEQYF. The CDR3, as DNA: TGTGCCAGCAGTTTTACTAGCGGGAGCTGGAACTACGAGCAGTACTTC.

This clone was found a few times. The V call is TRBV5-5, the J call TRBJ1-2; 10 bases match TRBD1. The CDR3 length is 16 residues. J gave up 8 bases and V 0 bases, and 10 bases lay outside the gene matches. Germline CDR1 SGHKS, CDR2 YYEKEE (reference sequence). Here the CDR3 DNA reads TGTGCCAGCAGCTTGGAGCTTCCGGGACAGGGGTACGGCTACACCTTC. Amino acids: CASSLELPGQGYGYTF.

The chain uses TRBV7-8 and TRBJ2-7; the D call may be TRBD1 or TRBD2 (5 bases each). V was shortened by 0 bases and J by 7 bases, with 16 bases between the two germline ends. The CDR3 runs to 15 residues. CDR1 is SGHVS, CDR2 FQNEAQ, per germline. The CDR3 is CASSLAGAASFEQYF. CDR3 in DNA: TGTGCCAGCAGCTTAGCCGGGGCGGCGTCTTTTGAGCAGTACTTC.

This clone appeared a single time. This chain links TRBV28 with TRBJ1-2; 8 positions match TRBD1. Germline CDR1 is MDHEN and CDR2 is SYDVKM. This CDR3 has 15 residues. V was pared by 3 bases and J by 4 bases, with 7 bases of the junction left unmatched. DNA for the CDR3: TGTGCCAGCAGTTTCTCCAAACAGGGGGGCTATGGCTACACCTTC. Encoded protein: CASSFSKQGGYGYTF.

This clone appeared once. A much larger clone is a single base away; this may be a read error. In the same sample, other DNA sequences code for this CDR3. The CDR3 DNA reads TGTGCCAGCAGCACGACAGATAATCAGCCCCAACATTTT. Translating it yields CASSTTDNQPQHF. The chain couples TRBV6-4 to TRBJ1-5; D possibly corresponds to TRBD1 (5 bases). The germline gives CDR1 MRHNA, CDR2 SNTAGT. This CDR3 region has 13 residues.

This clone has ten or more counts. The DNA for the CDR3 is TGTGCCAGCAGTGACTCTCCGGAGGGCGTACCTTCTGGGGCCAACGTCCTGACTTTC. Residues: CASSDSPEGVPSGANVLTF. The rearrangement uses TRBV6-4 and TRBJ2-6, with D perhaps TRBD2 (6 bases). The germline V and J ends were trimmed by 0 bases and 1 base, with 16 bases remaining between them. Per the germline V gene, CDR1 is MRHNA and CDR2 is SNTAGT. The length of the CDR3 is 19 residues.

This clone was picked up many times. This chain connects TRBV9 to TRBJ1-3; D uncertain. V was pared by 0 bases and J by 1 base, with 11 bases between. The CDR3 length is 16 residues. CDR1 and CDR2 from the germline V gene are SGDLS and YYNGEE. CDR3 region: CASSVDPAGSGNTIYF. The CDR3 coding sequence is TGTGCCAGCAGCGTAGATCCGGCGGGGTCTGGAAACACCATATATTTT.

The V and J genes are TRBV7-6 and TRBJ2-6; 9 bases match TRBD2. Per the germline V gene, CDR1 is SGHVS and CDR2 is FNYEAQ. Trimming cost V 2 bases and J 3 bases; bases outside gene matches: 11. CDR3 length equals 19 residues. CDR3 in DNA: TGTGCCAGCAGCTTATTTATTCTTAGCGGGAGAGTTGGGGCCAACGTCCTGACTTTC. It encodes CASSLFILSGRVGANVLTF.

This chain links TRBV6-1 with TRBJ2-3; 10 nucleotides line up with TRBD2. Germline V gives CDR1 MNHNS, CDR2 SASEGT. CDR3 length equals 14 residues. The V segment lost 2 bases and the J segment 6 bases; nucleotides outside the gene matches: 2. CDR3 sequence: CASSELAGVDTQYF. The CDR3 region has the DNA TGTGCCAGCAGTGAACTAGCGGGAGTGGATACGCAGTATTTT.

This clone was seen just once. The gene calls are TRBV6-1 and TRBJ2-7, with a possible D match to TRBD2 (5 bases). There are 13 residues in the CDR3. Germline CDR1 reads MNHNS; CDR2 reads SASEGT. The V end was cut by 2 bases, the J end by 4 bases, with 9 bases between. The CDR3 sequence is CASSEWLAYEQYF. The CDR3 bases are TGTGCCAGCAGTGAATGGCTAGCTTACGAGCAGTACTTC.

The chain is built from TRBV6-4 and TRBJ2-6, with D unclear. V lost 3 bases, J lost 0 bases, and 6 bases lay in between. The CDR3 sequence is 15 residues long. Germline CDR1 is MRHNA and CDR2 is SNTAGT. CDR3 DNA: TGTGCCAGCAGTGAAGGGCTCTCTGGGGCCAACGTCCTGACTTTC. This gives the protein CASSEGLSGANVLTF.

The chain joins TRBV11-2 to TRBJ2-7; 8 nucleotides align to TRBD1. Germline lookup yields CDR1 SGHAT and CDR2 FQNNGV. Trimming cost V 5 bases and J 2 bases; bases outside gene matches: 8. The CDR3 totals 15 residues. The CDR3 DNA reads TGTGCCAGCAGCCTCTCAGGGGGCAAAACCTACGAGCAGTACTTC. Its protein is CASSLSGGKTYEQYF. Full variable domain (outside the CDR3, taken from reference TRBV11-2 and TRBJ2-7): EAGVAQSPRYKIIEKRQSVAFWCNPISGHATLYWYQQILGQGPKLLIQFQNNGVVDDSQLPKDRFSAERLKGVDSTLKIQPAKLEDSAVYLCASSLSGGKTYEQYFGPGTRLTVT.

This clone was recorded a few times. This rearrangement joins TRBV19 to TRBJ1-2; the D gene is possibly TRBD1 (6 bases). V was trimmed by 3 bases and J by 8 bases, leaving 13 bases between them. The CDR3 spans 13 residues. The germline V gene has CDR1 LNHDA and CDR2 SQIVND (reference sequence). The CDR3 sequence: CASSMTGAVGYTF. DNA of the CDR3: TGTGCCAGTAGTATGACAGGAGCGGTCGGCTACACCTTC.

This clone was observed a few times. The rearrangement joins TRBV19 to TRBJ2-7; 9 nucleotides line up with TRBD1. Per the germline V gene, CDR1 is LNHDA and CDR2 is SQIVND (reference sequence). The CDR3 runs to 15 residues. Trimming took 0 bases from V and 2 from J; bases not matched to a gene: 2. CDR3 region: CASSIEGTGTYEQYF. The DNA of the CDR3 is TGTGCCAGTAGTATAGAAGGGACAGGGACCTACGAGCAGTACTTC.

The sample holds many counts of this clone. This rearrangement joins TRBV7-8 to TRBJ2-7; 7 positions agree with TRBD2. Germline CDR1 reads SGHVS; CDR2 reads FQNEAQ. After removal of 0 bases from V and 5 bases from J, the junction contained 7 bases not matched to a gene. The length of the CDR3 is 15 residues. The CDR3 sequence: CASSLAVAGVDEQYF. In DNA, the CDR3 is TGTGCCAGCAGCTTAGCAGTGGCGGGAGTTGACGAGCAGTACTTC.

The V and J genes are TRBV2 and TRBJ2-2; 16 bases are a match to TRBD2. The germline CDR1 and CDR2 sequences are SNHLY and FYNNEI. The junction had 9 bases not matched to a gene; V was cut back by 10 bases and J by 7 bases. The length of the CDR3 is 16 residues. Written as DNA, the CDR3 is TGTGCCATCCCGGGACTAGCGGGAGGGCCGAACGGGGAGCTGTTTTTT. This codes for CAIPGLAGGPNGELFF.

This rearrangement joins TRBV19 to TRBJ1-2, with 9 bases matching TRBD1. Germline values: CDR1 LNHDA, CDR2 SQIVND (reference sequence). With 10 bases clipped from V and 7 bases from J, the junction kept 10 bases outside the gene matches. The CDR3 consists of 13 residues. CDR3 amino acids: CATHLQGALGYTF. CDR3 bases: TGTGCCACCCATCTACAGGGGGCGCTTGGCTACACCTTC.

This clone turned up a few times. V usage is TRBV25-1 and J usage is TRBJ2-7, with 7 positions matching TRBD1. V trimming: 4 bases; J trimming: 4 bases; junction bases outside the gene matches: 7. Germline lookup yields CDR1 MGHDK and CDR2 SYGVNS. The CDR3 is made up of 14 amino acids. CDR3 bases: TGTGCCAGCAGTGCGAGGGGGCACGGATACGAGCAGTACTTC. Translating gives CASSARGHGYEQYF.

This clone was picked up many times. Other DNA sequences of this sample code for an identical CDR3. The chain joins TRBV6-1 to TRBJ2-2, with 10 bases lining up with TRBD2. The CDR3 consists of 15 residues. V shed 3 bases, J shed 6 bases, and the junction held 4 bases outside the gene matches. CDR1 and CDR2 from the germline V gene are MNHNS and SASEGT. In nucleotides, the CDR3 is TGTGCCAGCAGTGAGACTAGCGGGTCCCCCGGGGAGCTGTTTTTT. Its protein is CASSETSGSPGELFF.

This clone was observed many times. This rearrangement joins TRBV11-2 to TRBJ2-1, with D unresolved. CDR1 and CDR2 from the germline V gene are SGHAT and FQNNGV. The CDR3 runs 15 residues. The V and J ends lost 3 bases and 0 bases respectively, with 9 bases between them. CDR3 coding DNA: TGTGCCAGCAGCTTCGCCGCTAGCTCCTACAATGAGCAGTTCTTC. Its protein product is CASSFAASSYNEQFF.

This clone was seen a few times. The CDR3 DNA follows: TGTGCCATCCGGAGACAGGGGCTAAATGAAAAACTGTTTTTT. Protein: CAIRRQGLNEKLFF. V is TRBV10-3 and J is TRBJ1-4; 8 bases map to TRBD1. Trimming at V came to 8 bases and at J to 5 bases, leaving 7 bases not matched to a gene. Germline V CDR1 and CDR2: ENHRY, SYGVKD. CDR3 length: 14 amino acids.

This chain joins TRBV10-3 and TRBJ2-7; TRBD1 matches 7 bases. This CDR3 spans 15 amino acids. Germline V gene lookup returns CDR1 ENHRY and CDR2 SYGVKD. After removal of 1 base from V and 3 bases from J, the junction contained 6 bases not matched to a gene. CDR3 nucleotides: TGTGCCATCAGTGAGTTAAGACAGGGACGCTACGAGCAGTACTTC. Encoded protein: CAISELRQGRYEQYF.

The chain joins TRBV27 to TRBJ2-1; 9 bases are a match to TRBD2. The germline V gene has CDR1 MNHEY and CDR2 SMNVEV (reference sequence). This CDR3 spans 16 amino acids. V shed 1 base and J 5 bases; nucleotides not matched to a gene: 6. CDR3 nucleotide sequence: TGTGCCAGCAGTTTATATAAGCGGGAGGTAAACAATGAGCAGTTCTTC. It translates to CASSLYKREVNNEQFF.

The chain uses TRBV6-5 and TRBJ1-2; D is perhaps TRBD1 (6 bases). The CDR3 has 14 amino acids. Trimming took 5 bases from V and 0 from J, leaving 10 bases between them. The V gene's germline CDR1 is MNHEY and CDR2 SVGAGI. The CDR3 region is CASSTTGANYGYTF. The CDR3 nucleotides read TGTGCCAGCAGTACGACAGGCGCTAACTATGGCTACACCTTC.

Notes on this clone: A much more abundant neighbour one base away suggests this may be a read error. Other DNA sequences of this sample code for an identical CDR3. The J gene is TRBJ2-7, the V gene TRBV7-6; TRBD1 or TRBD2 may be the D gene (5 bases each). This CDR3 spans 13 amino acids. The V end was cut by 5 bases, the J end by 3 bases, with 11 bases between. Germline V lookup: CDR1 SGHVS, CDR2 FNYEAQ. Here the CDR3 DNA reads TGTGCCAGCAGCCCGGGACCGAACTACGAGCAGTACTTC. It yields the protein CASSPGPNYEQYF. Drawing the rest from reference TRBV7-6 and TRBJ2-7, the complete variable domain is GAGVSQSPRYKVTKRGQDVALRCDPISGHVSLYWYRQALGQGPEFLTYFNYEAQQDKSGLPNDRFSAERPEGSISTLTIQRTEQRDSAMYRCASSPGPNYEQYFGPGTRLTVT.